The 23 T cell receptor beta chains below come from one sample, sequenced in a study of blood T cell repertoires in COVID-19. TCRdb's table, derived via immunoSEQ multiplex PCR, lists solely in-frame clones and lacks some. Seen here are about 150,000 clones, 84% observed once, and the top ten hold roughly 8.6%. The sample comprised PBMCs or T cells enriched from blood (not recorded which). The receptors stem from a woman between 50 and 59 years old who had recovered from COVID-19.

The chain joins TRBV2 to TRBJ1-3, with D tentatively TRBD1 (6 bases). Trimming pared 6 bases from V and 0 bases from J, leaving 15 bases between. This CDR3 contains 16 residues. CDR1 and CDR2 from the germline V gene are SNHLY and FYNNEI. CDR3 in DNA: TGTGCCAGCAGCCAAACAGGGACCTTCTCTGGAAACACCATATATTTT. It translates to CASSQTGTFSGNTIYF.

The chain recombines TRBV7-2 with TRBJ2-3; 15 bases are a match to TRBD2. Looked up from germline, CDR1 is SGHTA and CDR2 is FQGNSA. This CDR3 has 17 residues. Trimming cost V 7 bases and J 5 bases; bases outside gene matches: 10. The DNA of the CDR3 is TGTGCCAGCACCCTAAGGACTAGCGGGGGGGCGGGAGATACGCAGTATTTT. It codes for CASTLRTSGGAGDTQYF.

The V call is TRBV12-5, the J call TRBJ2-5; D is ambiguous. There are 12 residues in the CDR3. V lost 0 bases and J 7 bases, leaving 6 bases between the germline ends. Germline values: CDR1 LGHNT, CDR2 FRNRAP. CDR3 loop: CASGLVSGTQYF. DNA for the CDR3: TGTGCTAGTGGTTTGGTGTCGGGGACCCAGTACTTC. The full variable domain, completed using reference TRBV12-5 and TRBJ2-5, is DARVTQTPRHKVTEMGQEVTMRCQPILGHNTVFWYRQTMMQGLELLAYFRNRAPLDDSGMPKDRFSAEMPDATLATLKIQPSEPRDSAVYFCASGLVSGTQYFGPGTRLLVL.

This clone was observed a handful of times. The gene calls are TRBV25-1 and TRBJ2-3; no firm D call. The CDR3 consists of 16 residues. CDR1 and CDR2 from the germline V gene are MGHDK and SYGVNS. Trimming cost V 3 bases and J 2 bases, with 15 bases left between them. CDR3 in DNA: TGTGCCAGCAGTGATCGACTTGTAACTATCACAGATACGCAGTATTTT. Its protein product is CASSDRLVTITDTQYF.

The CDR3 nucleotides read TGTGCCAGCAGCCATACCTCGGGGGGTCATGGCTACACCTTC. Amino acid sequence: CASSHTSGGHGYTF. The rearrangement links TRBV7-9 to TRBJ1-2, with D tentatively TRBD1 (5 bases). The V gene lost 5 bases and the J gene lost 6 bases, with 16 bases spanning the gap. The CDR3 covers 14 residues. In germline, CDR1 is SEHNR, CDR2 FQNEAQ (reference sequence).

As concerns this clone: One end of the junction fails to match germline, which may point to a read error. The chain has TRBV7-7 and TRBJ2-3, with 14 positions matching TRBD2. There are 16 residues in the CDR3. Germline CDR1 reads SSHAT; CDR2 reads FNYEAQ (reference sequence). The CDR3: CASSLTSGGAWDTQYF. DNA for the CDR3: TGTGCTAGCAGCTTGACTAGCGGGGGGGCCTGGGATACGCAGTATTTT.

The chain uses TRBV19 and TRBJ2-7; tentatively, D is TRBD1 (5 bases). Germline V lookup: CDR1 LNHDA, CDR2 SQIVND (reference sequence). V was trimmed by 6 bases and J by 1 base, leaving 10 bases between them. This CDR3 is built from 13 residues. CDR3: CASRLRDSYEQYF. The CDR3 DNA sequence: TGTGCCAGTAGACTCAGGGATTCCTACGAGCAGTACTTC.

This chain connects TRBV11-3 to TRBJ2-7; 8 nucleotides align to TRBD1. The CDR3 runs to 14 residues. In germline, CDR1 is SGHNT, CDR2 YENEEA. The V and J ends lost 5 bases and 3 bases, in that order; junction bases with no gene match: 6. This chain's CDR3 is CASSPGQANYEQYF. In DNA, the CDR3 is TGTGCCAGCAGCCCGGGACAGGCGAACTACGAGCAGTACTTC.

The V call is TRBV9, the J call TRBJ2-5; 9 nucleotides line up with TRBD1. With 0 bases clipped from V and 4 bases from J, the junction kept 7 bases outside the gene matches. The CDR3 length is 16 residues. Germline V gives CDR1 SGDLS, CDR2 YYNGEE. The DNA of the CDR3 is TGTGCCAGCAGCGTAGCCGGGACAGGGATTGGAGAGACCCAGTACTTC. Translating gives CASSVAGTGIGETQYF.

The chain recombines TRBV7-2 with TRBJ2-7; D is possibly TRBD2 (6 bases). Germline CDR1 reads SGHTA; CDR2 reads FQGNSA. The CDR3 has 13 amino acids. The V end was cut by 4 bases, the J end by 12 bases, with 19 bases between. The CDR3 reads CASSYRDLPTPYF. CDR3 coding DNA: TGTGCCAGCAGCTATAGGGACTTACCCACCCCGTACTTC.

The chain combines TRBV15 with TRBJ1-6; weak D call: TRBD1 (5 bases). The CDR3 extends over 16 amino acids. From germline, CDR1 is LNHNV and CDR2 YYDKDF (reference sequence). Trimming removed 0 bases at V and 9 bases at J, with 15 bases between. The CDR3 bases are TGTGCCACCAGCAGAGATCTTCAGGGAAGAGGTTCACCCCTCCACTTT. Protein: CATSRDLQGRGSPLHF.

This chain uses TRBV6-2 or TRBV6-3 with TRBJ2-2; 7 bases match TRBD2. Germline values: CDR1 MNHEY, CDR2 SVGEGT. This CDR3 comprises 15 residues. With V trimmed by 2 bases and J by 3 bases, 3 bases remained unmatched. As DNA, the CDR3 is TGTGCCAGCAGTTACAGGGGAGGGTACACCGGGGAGCTGTTTTTT. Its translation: CASSYRGGYTGELFF.

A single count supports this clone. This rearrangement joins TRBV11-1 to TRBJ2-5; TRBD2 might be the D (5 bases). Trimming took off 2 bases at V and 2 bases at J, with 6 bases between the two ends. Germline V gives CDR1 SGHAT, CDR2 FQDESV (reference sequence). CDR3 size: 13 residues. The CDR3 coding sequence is TGTGCCAGCAGCTTAAGCGGACAAGAGACCCAGTACTTC. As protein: CASSLSGQETQYF.

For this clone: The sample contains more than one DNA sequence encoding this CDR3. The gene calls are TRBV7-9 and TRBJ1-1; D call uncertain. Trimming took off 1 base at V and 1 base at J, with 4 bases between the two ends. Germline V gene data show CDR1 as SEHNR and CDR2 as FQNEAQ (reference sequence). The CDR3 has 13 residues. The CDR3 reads CASSLGQNTEAFF. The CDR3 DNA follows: TGTGCCAGCAGCTTAGGTCAGAACACTGAAGCTTTCTTT.

CDR3 sequence reads: CASSFLAGGTYEQYF. The CDR3 nucleotides are TGTGCCAGCAGTTTCCTAGCGGGGGGAACGTACGAGCAGTACTTC. The chain joins TRBV27 to TRBJ2-7; 11 bases agree with TRBD2. Looked up from germline, CDR1 is MNHEY and CDR2 is SMNVEV (reference sequence). The V and J ends lost 3 bases and 4 bases, in that order; junction bases with no gene match: 5. The CDR3 spans 15 residues.

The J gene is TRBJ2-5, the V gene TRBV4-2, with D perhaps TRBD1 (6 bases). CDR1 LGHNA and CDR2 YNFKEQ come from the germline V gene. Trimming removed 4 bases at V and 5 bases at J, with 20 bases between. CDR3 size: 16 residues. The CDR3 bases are TGTGCCAGCAGCCTCCTCCTAGGGGCAGGGGAGGAGACCCAGTACTTC. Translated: CASSLLLGAGEETQYF.

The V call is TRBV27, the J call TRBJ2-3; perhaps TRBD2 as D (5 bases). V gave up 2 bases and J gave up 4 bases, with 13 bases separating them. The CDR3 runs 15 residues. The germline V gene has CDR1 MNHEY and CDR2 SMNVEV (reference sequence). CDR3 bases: TGTGCCAGCAGTTTAGGGTCCGCCGGGGCAGATACGCAGTATTTT. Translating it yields CASSLGSAGADTQYF.

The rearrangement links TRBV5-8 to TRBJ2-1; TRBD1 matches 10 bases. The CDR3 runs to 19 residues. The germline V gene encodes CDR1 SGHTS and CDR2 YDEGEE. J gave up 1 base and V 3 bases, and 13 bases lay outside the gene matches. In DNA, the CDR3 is TGTGCCAGCAGCTCGACAGGGGGCTCCCCAGGTTGGTCCTACAATGAGCAGTTCTTC. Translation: CASSSTGGSPGWSYNEQFF.

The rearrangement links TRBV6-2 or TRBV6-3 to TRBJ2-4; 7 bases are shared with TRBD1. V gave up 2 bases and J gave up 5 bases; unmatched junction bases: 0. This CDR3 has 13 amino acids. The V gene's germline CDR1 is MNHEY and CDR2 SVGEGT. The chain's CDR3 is CASSYGTENIQYF. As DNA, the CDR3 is TGTGCCAGCAGTTACGGGACAGAAAACATTCAGTACTTC.

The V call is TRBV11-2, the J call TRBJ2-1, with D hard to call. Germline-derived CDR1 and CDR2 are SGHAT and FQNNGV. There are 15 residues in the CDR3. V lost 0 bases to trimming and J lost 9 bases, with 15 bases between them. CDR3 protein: CASSLDKSARLEQFF. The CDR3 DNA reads TGTGCCAGCAGCTTAGATAAAAGCGCAAGACTTGAGCAGTTCTTC. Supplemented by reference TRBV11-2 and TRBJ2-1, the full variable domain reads EAGVAQSPRYKIIEKRQSVAFWCNPISGHATLYWYQQILGQGPKLLIQFQNNGVVDDSQLPKDRFSAERLKGVDSTLKIQPAKLEDSAVYLCASSLDKSARLEQFFGPGTRLTVL.

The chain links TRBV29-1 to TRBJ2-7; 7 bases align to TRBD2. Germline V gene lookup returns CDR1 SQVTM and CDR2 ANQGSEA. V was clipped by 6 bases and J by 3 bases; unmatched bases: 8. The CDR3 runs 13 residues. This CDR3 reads CSVRGGVYYEQYF. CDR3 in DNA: TGCAGCGTCCGGGGAGGGGTTTACTACGAGCAGTACTTC.

Here the CDR3 reads CASSVNGLNTGELFF. CDR3 sequence (DNA): TGTGCCAGCAGTGTGAATGGGCTGAACACCGGGGAGCTGTTTTTT. This sequence joins TRBV6-4 and TRBJ2-2; D is unclear. CDR3 length: 15 residues. In germline, CDR1 is MRHNA, CDR2 SNTAGT. V lost 4 bases and J 1 base, leaving 10 bases between the germline ends.

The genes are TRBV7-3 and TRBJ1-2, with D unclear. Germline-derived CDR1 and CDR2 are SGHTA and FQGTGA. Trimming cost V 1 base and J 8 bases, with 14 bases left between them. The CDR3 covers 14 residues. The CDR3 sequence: CASSLMAGVGGYTF. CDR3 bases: TGTGCCAGCAGCTTAATGGCCGGGGTCGGGGGCTACACCTTC. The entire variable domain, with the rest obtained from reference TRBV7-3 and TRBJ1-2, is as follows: GAGVSQTPSNKVTEKGKYVELRCDPISGHTALYWYRQSLGQGPEFLIYFQGTGAADDSGLPNDRFFAVRPEGSVSTLKIQRTERGDSAVYLCASSLMAGVGGYTFGSGTRLTVV.